A selection of T cell receptor beta chains follows, all from one sample in a study of Graves' ophthalmopathy and Graves' hyperthyroidism. One entry per CDR3 protein results from TCRdb running MiXCR on the multiplex PCR reads. The sample shows approximately 380,000 distinct CDR3 sequences, about 21% of them seen only once. The sequencing input was peripheral blood. These receptors came from a woman aged 18-29 years with stable Graves' hyperthyroidism. The CDR3 runs from the conserved cysteine through the conserved F or W. A D gene is named only where the DNA matches it firmly. Rows give clone size only sometimes, using once, few, many, or a class for an expanded clone.

j_call clone_size d_call v_call cdr3_aa cdr3_nt
TRBJ2-7 many - TRBV2 CASSERLTYEQYF TGTGCCAGCAGTGAAAGGCTTACCTACGAGCAGTACTTC
TRBJ2-7 many - TRBV4-1 CASTVHSSSYEQYF TGCGCCAGCACTGTTCACTCTAGCTCCTACGAGCAGTACTTC
TRBJ1-1 - - TRBV12-3/TRBV12-4 CASSTGWEAFF TGTGCCAGCAGCACTGGTTGGGAAGCTTTCTTT
TRBJ2-2 - TRBD2 TRBV28 CASRIAGRGTGELFF TGTGCCAGCAGAATAGCGGGGCGAGGCACCGGGGAGCTGTTTTTT
TRBJ2-7 - TRBD2 TRBV6-5 CASSYRGGRTPYEQYF TGTGCCAGCAGTTACCGGGGCGGGAGAACCCCCTACGAGCAGTACTTC
TRBJ2-7 few - TRBV30 CAWSVWRVNEQYF TGTGCCTGGAGTGTTTGGAGGGTTAACGAGCAGTACTTC
TRBJ1-5 few - TRBV28 CASSLVAGVQPQHF TGTGCCAGCAGTTTGGTGGCAGGGGTACAGCCCCAGCATTTT
TRBJ1-6 few - TRBV14 CASSQERQGRSPLHF TGTGCCAGCAGCCAGGAGAGGCAGGGTCGTTCACCCCTCCACTTT
TRBJ1-1 - - TRBV6-1 CASSPLGTNTEAFF TGTGCCAGCAGCCCACTCGGGACGAACACTGAAGCTTTCTTT
TRBJ2-7 many - TRBV4-2 CASSPNRATYEQYF TGTGCCAGCAGCCCTAACCGGGCCACCTACGAGCAGTACTTC
TRBJ2-7 many TRBD2 TRBV11-2 CASSRLAGTSYEQYF TGTGCCAGCAGCCGACTAGCGGGAACTTCCTACGAGCAGTACTTC
TRBJ1-1 many - TRBV30 CAWSTGLNTEAFF TGTGCCTGGAGTACAGGGCTTAACACTGAAGCTTTCTTT
TRBJ2-2 - TRBD2 TRBV12-3/TRBV12-4 CASSRTSGYTGELFF TGTGCCAGCAGTAGGACTAGCGGTTACACCGGGGAGCTGTTTTTT
TRBJ1-2 many - TRBV12-3/TRBV12-4 CASSPGPTGANGYTF TGTGCCAGCAGCCCGGGGCCGACAGGTGCCAATGGCTACACCTTC
TRBJ2-6 many - TRBV7-3 CASGPLSGANVLTF TGTGCCAGCGGTCCTCTCTCTGGGGCCAACGTCCTGACTTTC
TRBJ1-3 many - TRBV2 CASRATVSGNTIYF TGTGCCAGCAGAGCAACGGTCTCTGGAAACACCATATATTTT
TRBJ2-7 many - TRBV4-1 CASSQDRGEQYF TGCGCCAGCAGCCAAGATCGGGGCGAGCAGTACTTC
TRBJ2-5 - - TRBV19 CASSMKGVGETQYF TGTGCCAGTAGTATGAAGGGAGTAGGAGAGACCCAGTACTTC
TRBJ1-5 many TRBD1 TRBV19 CASSPPTGWDNQPQHF TGTGCCAGTAGTCCTCCGACAGGGTGGGACAATCAGCCCCAGCATTTT
TRBJ2-7 many TRBD2 TRBV12-3/TRBV12-4 CASSSVGASGNYEQYF TGTGCCAGCAGTTCCGTCGGGGCTAGCGGGAACTACGAGCAGTACTTC
TRBJ2-5 many TRBD1 TRBV20-1 CSARGTGGRETQYF TGCAGTGCTAGGGGGACAGGGGGCAGGGAGACCCAGTACTTC
TRBJ1-5 many TRBD1 TRBV15 CATSGTRQGNQPQHF TGTGCCACCAGCGGTACTAGACAGGGGAATCAGCCCCAGCATTTT
TRBJ1-1 many - TRBV25-1 CASSQIQSEAFF TGTGCCAGCAGCCAAATACAGTCTGAAGCTTTCTTT
TRBJ1-2 - - TRBV12-3/TRBV12-4 CASSLGGAWGYTF TGTGCCAGCAGTTTAGGTGGGGCCTGGGGCTACACCTTC
TRBJ1-6 - - TRBV6-1 CASSLRAGSSPLHF TGTGCCAGCAGCCTAAGGGCAGGGTCTTCACCCCTCCACTTT
TRBJ2-5 few - TRBV3-1 CASSQGLIQETQYF TGTGCCAGCAGCCAAGGGCTGATCCAAGAGACCCAGTACTTC
TRBJ2-7 many TRBD1 TRBV29-1 CSVGQSSYEQYF TGCAGCGTGGGACAGTCTTCCTACGAGCAGTACTTC
TRBJ2-5 many TRBD1 TRBV5-6 CASSLVTGGETQYF TGTGCCAGCAGCTTGGTTACAGGGGGAGAGACCCAGTACTTC
TRBJ2-7 many TRBD2 TRBV20-1 CSARDPSGSYEQYF TGCAGTGCTAGAGACCCTAGCGGGAGTTACGAGCAGTACTTC
TRBJ2-7 - TRBD2 TRBV7-2 CASTQAAGEPEQYF TGTGCCAGCACCCAAGCAGCGGGAGAACCCGAGCAGTACTTC
TRBJ2-4 many - TRBV24-1 CATSDRAQANIQYF TGTGCCACCAGTGATCGGGCCCAGGCAAACATTCAGTACTTC
TRBJ1-1 - - TRBV12-3/TRBV12-4 CASSEAATAAFF TGTGCCAGCAGTGAAGCGGCGACGGCAGCTTTCTTT
TRBJ2-7 - - TRBV6-2/TRBV6-3 CASSYAQGGHEQYF TGTGCCAGCAGTTACGCACAGGGTGGCCACGAGCAGTACTTC
TRBJ1-5 many - TRBV2 CASDLEGKSNQPQHF TGTGCCAGCGACCTCGAGGGCAAAAGCAATCAGCCCCAGCATTTT
TRBJ2-2 - TRBD1 TRBV6-2/TRBV6-3 CASGQGDVRGELFF TGTGCCAGCGGACAGGGCGACGTTCGCGGGGAGCTGTTTTTT
TRBJ2-5 many - TRBV18 CASSPPGTGETQYF TGTGCCAGCTCACCCCCTGGGACCGGAGAGACCCAGTACTTC
TRBJ2-7 many TRBD2 TRBV4-1 CASSQVYSETLAGPYEQYF TGCGCCAGCAGCCAAGTTTATTCGGAGACCTTAGCGGGACCCTACGAGCAGTACTTC
TRBJ2-7 many - TRBV15 CATSRSRTGTYEQYF TGTGCCACCAGCAGATCGCGGACGGGAACCTACGAGCAGTACTTC
TRBJ1-5 many - TRBV5-1 CASSLVPGMDQPQHF TGCGCCAGCAGCTTGGTACCAGGGATGGATCAGCCCCAGCATTTT
TRBJ2-2 few - TRBV6-1 CASTEFWETGELFF TGTGCCAGCACCGAATTTTGGGAGACCGGGGAGCTGTTTTTT
TRBJ2-7 - - TRBV28 CASSRGEYEQYF TGTGCCAGCAGCCGAGGGGAATACGAGCAGTACTTC
TRBJ1-3 - - TRBV12-3/TRBV12-4 CASLRNGNTIYF TGTGCCAGTCTGAGGAACGGAAACACCATATATTTT
TRBJ2-6 many - TRBV12-3/TRBV12-4 CASWAGDGHSGANVLTF TGTGCCAGCTGGGCTGGGGACGGCCACTCTGGGGCCAACGTCCTGACTTTC
TRBJ1-2 - TRBD1 TRBV7-8 CASSLGTGTTMGYTF TGTGCCAGCAGCTTAGGGACAGGCACCACTATGGGCTACACCTTC
TRBJ1-1 - TRBD1 TRBV6-1 CASGDSLNTEAFF TGTGCCAGTGGGGACAGCCTGAACACTGAAGCTTTCTTT
TRBJ1-2 many - TRBV6-2/TRBV6-3 CASRAAASPGYTF TGTGCCAGCAGGGCGGCGGCCTCGCCGGGCTACACCTTC
TRBJ2-2 - - TRBV7-2 CASSLGFRETGELFF TGTGCCAGCAGCCTAGGGTTCCGGGAAACCGGGGAGCTGTTTTTT
TRBJ2-5 - TRBD2 TRBV2 CASSDGAGRSETQYF TGTGCCAGCAGTGATGGAGCGGGGAGGTCGGAGACCCAGTACTTC
TRBJ2-5 few - TRBV7-9 CASSLPAGETQYF TGTGCCAGCAGCCTACCGGCGGGAGAGACCCAGTACTTC
TRBJ2-4 - TRBD2 TRBV12-3/TRBV12-4 CASRVSGGGKNIQYF TGTGCCAGCAGAGTTAGCGGGGGGGGGAAAAACATTCAGTACTTC
TRBJ2-7 many - TRBV7-9 CASSRDGRYEQYF TGTGCCAGCAGCCGGGACGGTCGCTACGAGCAGTACTTC
TRBJ1-5 many TRBD1 TRBV7-8 CASSPDRDQPQHF TGTGCCAGCAGCCCGGACAGGGATCAGCCCCAGCATTTT
TRBJ2-7 few TRBD2 TRBV20-1 CSARTSGRYEQYF TGCAGTGCTCGGACTAGCGGGAGATACGAGCAGTACTTC
TRBJ2-5 many - TRBV6-5 CASSYSAAQVTQYF TGTGCCAGCAGTTACTCTGCGGCCCAGGTGACCCAGTACTTC